The 10 T cell receptor beta chains below were found in one sample sequenced in a study of blood T cell repertoires in COVID-19 (dated by TCRdb to the early 2020s). The library was prepared using the immunoSEQ multiplex PCR assay. In TCRdb, the immuneACCESS table is reduced to in-frame sequences with V and J assigned. These tables do not hold every clone; where another copy was compared, an unresolved V gene accounts for under half, and the others remain unexplained. For this sample there are around 200,000 clones; around 82% appear just once. The top ten constitute 5.5% of the sample. The material sequenced was peripheral blood. These receptors originate from a woman between 65 and 79 years old with acute or convalescent COVID-19.

V gene TRBV9 combines with J gene TRBJ1-2; D not resolved. V was clipped by 0 bases and J by 5 bases, with 14 bases between them. The CDR3 is 15 amino acids. CDR1 is SGDLS, CDR2 YYNGEE, per germline. The CDR3 here is CASSVEEGLGYGYTF. For the CDR3, the DNA is TGTGCCAGCAGCGTAGAGGAGGGTTTGGGGTATGGCTACACCTTC.

The gene calls are TRBV4-2 and TRBJ2-2; no firm D call. V was clipped by 0 bases and J by 5 bases, with 13 bases between them. The CDR3 is made up of 16 amino acids. CDR1 and CDR2 from the germline V gene are LGHNA and YNFKEQ. The CDR3 DNA follows: TGTGCCAGCAGCCAAGAGAGGCGAGAAGGTACCGGGGAGCTGTTTTTT. This sequence encodes CASSQERREGTGELFF.

Points on this clone: The sample contains more than one DNA sequence encoding this CDR3. The chain joins TRBV7-3 to TRBJ2-1; possibly TRBD1 for D (5 bases). Per the germline V gene, CDR1 is SGHTA and CDR2 is FQGTGA. V was clipped by 2 bases and J by 4 bases, with 6 bases between them. CDR3 length equals 13 residues. CDR3 protein: CASSLDRYNEQFF. CDR3 sequence (DNA): TGTGCCAGCAGCTTAGACAGATACAATGAGCAGTTCTTC.

The CDR3 region is CASSSDREAFF. CDR3 in DNA: TGTGCCAGCAGTTCGGACAGGGAAGCTTTCTTT. The rearrangement links TRBV27 to TRBJ1-1, with TRBD1 matching 7 bases. This CDR3 has 11 amino acids. Germline V gene lookup returns CDR1 MNHEY and CDR2 SMNVEV (reference sequence). V shed 4 bases and J 8 bases; nucleotides not matched to a gene: 1.

This chain uses TRBV7-6 with TRBJ2-1; the D gene is possibly TRBD2 (6 bases). Germline V CDR1 and CDR2: SGHVS, FNYEAQ. V was clipped by 4 bases and J by 7 bases, with 11 bases between them. The CDR3 spans 13 residues. CDR3 protein: CASSSSRGNEQFF. The DNA of the CDR3 is TGTGCCAGCAGCTCTTCTCGGGGGAATGAGCAGTTCTTC.

The rearrangement links TRBV4-2 to TRBJ2-7; 9 bases map to TRBD1. With V trimmed by 0 bases and J by 6 bases, 9 bases remained unmatched. The CDR3 covers 16 residues. Germline loops: CDR1 LGHNA, CDR2 YNFKEQ. CDR3 amino acids: CASSQDPGQGSREQYF. The CDR3 DNA follows: TGTGCCAGCAGCCAAGATCCGGGACAGGGTTCACGCGAGCAGTACTTC.

This clone was seen repeatedly, ten times or more. The rearrangement joins TRBV7-9 to TRBJ2-5; TRBD1 might be the D (6 bases). The CDR3 covers 16 residues. V lost 5 bases to trimming and J lost 4 bases, with 20 bases between them. Germline V CDR1 and CDR2: SEHNR, FQNEAQ (reference sequence). The CDR3, as DNA: TGTGCCAGCAGCCCCGGGTCCGTTCGCAGGGGAGAGACCCAGTACTTC. Translation: CASSPGSVRRGETQYF. The entire variable domain, with the rest obtained from reference TRBV7-9 and TRBJ2-5, is as follows: DTGVSQNPRHKITKRGQNVTFRCDPISEHNRLYWYRQTLGQGPEFLTYFQNEAQLEKSRLLSDRFSAERPKGSFSTLEIQRTEQGDSAMYLCASSPGSVRRGETQYFGPGTRLLVL.

The chain combines TRBV13 with TRBJ2-5, with 7 bases matching TRBD1. The CDR3 is 14 amino acids. The V and J ends lost 5 bases and 1 base, in that order; junction bases with no gene match: 4. Germline V CDR1 and CDR2: PRHDT, FYEKMQ (reference sequence). CDR3 nucleotide sequence: TGTGCCAGCAGCGCCGGACAGGTCCAAGAGACCCAGTACTTC. Translated: CASSAGQVQETQYF.

The V call is TRBV6-5, the J call TRBJ1-2, with a tentative D call TRBD1 (6 bases). Germline loops: CDR1 MNHEY, CDR2 SVGAGI. Deletions cut 2 bases from V and 6 bases from J, with 13 bases between. CDR3 size: 14 residues. The CDR3 loop reads CASSYGTLWDGYTF. The CDR3 coding sequence is TGTGCCAGCAGTTACGGGACACTCTGGGATGGCTACACCTTC.

The chain uses TRBV7-6 and TRBJ2-7; 9 bases are a match to TRBD2. J gave up 2 bases and V 5 bases, and 7 bases lay outside the gene matches. In germline, CDR1 is SGHVS, CDR2 FNYEAQ. This CDR3 has 15 amino acids. Here the CDR3 reads CASSRDSGSTYEQYF. The CDR3 DNA follows: TGTGCCAGCAGCCGAGATAGCGGGAGTACCTACGAGCAGTACTTC.